This TCR delta chain derives from a study of gamma-delta chains in newborns, infants, children. Study at large: Innate gammadelta T cells reportedly expand polyclonally right after birth, driven by microbial exposure, per the title.

Germline V lookup: CDR1 TSWWSYY, CDR2 QGS. This CDR3 has 21 amino acids. J gave up 0 bases and V 1 base, and 14 bases lay outside the gene matches. TCRdb redid clone calling on the reads using CATT. The table records 1,500 to 2,000 delta-chain clones, 0.9% to 1.4% of them present only once. In its sample, this clone was seen a few times. A read error likely explains why the TCRdb protein, taken from a much larger clone, differs from this DNA's translation at residue 7; the protein shown is translated from the DNA. The sequencing input was blood. The genes are TRDV1 and TRDJ1; 13 nucleotides match TRDD3. The origin of this receptor is a child who was a newborn, infant or young child, either healthy, febrile or measles-vaccinated (not recorded which). For the CDR3, the DNA is TGTGCTCTTGGGGAACGGGAACCCTACTGGGGGATACGATGCTACACCGATAAACTCATCTTT. Translation: CALGEREPYWGIRCYTDKLIF.